This T cell receptor (beta chain) comes out of a study of T cells in Graves' hyperthyroidism and ophthalmopathy. Overall study results and limits: In the analysis, a 13 V-J model separated ophthalmopathy from stable hyperthyroidism. Peripheral blood also featured most of the thyroid clonotypes expanded above 0.001.

Template material for amplifying TCR beta CDR3 regions consisted of RNA transcripts. A first-round RT-PCR of the TCR CDR3 used the HTBI primer set. From the multiplex PCR reads, TCRdb called clonotypes with MiXCR, one entry per CDR3 protein. The sample has about 640,000 distinct CDR3 sequences, roughly 20% seen once. Fresh peripheral blood, around 10 ml of it, supplied the PBMCs. A remark on this clonotype: What it recognizes is unknown.

Sequenced material: blood. The sequence came from a man aged 25 to 40 with Graves' ophthalmopathy.

CDR3 loop: CASSFISGGQHEQFF. CDR3 sequence (DNA): TGTGCCAGCAGCTTTATCTCGGGAGGGCAGCATGAGCAGTTCTTC. The V gene is TRBV7-3, the J gene TRBJ2-1; the match to TRBD2 covers 8 bases. CDR1 and CDR2 from the germline V gene are SGHTA and FQGTGA. This CDR3 contains 15 residues. The V and J ends lost 3 bases and 8 bases, in that order; junction bases with no gene match: 9.